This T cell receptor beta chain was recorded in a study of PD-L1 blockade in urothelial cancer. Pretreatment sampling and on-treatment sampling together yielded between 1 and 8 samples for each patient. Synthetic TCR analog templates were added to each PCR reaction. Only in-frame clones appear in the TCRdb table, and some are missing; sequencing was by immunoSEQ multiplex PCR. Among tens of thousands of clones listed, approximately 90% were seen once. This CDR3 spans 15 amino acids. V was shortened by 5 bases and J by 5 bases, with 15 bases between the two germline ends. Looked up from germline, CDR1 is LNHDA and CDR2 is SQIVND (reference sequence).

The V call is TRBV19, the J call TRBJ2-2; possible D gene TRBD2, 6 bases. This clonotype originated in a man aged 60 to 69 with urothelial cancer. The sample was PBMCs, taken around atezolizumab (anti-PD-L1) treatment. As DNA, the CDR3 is TGTGCCAGTAGTCCCCGGGAGAAGTGGACCGGGGAGCTGTTTTTT. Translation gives CASSPREKWTGELFF. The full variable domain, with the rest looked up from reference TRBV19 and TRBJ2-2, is DGGITQSPKYLFRKEGQNVTLSCEQNLNHDAMYWYRQDPGQGLRLIYYSQIVNDFQKGDIAEGYSVSREKKESFPLTVTSAQKNPTAFYLCASSPREKWTGELFFGEGSRLTVL.